This T cell receptor (beta chain) was captured by sequencing in a study of human thymus T cells. Here immunoSEQ multiplex PCR was the method, and the copy in TCRdb shows in-frame clones only, minus some. The table records approximately 71,000 clones, 90% to 95% of them present only once. Thymus specimens were resections from corrective heart surgery. This clone was detected only once. In germline, CDR1 is WNHNN, CDR2 SYGVQD (reference sequence). The CDR3 sequence is 13 residues long. Deletions cut 2 bases from V and 1 base from J, with 3 bases between. Sequencing was done on a sample of thymus tissue. This TCR was sampled from a girl under three years old with a congenital heart defect but otherwise immunologically healthy. This chain connects TRBV10-1 to TRBJ1-3, with D unresolved. For the CDR3, the DNA is TGCGCCAGCAGTGAGAGATCTGGAAACACCATATATTTT. Amino acid sequence: CASSERSGNTIYF.